The 24 T cell receptor beta chains presented below share a single source sample, sequenced in a study of shared clonotypes between healthy human individuals. Produced via immunoSEQ multiplex PCR; TCRdb's table is partial and in-frame only. The table has a few million clones, just over 90% seen once. The sample taken for sequencing was naive CD4+ T cells sorted from blood. Subset meaning: CD45RA+ positively selected. The origin of the receptors is a man younger than 30 in good health.

The rearrangement uses TRBV18 and TRBJ2-1; 9 bases match TRBD2. Trimming cost V 3 bases and J 6 bases; bases outside gene matches: 6. This CDR3 contains 15 residues. Germline V gene data show CDR1 as KGHSH and CDR2 as LQKENI. The CDR3 nucleotides are TGTGCCAGCTCACCGGCGCTAGCGGGGACCAATGAGCAGTTCTTC. Amino acid sequence: CASSPALAGTNEQFF. The full variable domain, in which reference TRBV18 and TRBJ2-1 provide the parts outside the CDR3, is NAGVMQNPRHLVRRRGQEARLRCSPMKGHSHVYWYRQLPEEGLKFMVYLQKENIIDESGMPKERFSAEFPKEGPSILRIQQVVRGDSAAYFCASSPALAGTNEQFFGPGTRLTVL.

V gene TRBV18 combines with J gene TRBJ2-7; no reliable D call. V lost 0 bases to trimming and J lost 0 bases, with 12 bases between them. CDR3 length: 16 residues. Germline assignment: CDR1 KGHSH and CDR2 LQKENI. CDR3 in DNA: TGTGCCAGCTCACCACCGATCCGGCCCAGCTCCTACGAGCAGTACTTC. It codes for CASSPPIRPSSYEQYF.

The genes are TRBV2 and TRBJ1-1; tentative D call: TRBD1 (5 bases). V lost 6 bases and J 4 bases, leaving 18 bases between the germline ends. This CDR3 region has 15 residues. Germline CDR1 is SNHLY and CDR2 is FYNNEI. The CDR3 loop is CASRSGRAISTEAFF. CDR3 DNA: TGTGCCAGCAGGAGTGGCAGGGCGATTAGCACTGAAGCTTTCTTT.

The V call is TRBV7-9, the J call TRBJ1-5; 8 nucleotides line up with TRBD1. V shed 4 bases and J 6 bases; nucleotides not matched to a gene: 8. This CDR3 is 15 amino acids long. CDR1 SEHNR and CDR2 FQNEAQ come from the germline V gene (reference sequence). Here the CDR3 DNA reads TGTGCCAGCAGCTCCTCCGGCAGGGGGCTTCAGCCCCAGCATTTT. The encoded protein is CASSSSGRGLQPQHF.

V and J are TRBV6-6 and TRBJ1-5; TRBD1 aligns across 10 bases. This CDR3 comprises 16 residues. Germline V gene lookup returns CDR1 MNHNY and CDR2 SVGAGI (reference sequence). J was trimmed by 6 bases and V by 4 bases; bases with no gene match: 9. CDR3 amino acids: CASSSGDRGPRQPQHF. The CDR3 region has the DNA TGTGCCAGCAGTTCCGGCGACAGGGGGCCCCGTCAGCCCCAGCATTTT.

The chain carries TRBV6-5 and TRBJ1-1; possibly TRBD1 for D (5 bases). The germline gives CDR1 MNHEY, CDR2 SVGAGI. The CDR3 has 13 residues. The V end lost 5 bases, the J end lost 11 bases, and 18 bases lay between the germline ends. Written as DNA, the CDR3 is TGTGCCAGCAGTCTACCGGGACGGAGTATCGCTTTCTTT. Protein product: CASSLPGRSIAFF.

This clone has more than one count but fewer than ten. The chain uses TRBV14 and TRBJ1-1; 7 nucleotides match TRBD1. The J segment lost 7 bases and the V segment lost 1 base, leaving 6 bases of the junction unmatched. Germline assignment: CDR1 SGHDN and CDR2 FVKESK. The length of the CDR3 is 14 residues. The DNA of the CDR3 is TGTGCCAGCAGCCAAGCAGGGGGAAATTATGAAGCTTTCTTT. It codes for CASSQAGGNYEAFF.

The chain has TRBV9 and TRBJ1-2; no firm D call. The CDR3 length is 14 residues. V lost 6 bases and J 1 base, leaving 13 bases between the germline ends. The germline V gene has CDR1 SGDLS and CDR2 YYNGEE. CDR3 sequence: CASTMNNNNYGYTF. The CDR3 DNA sequence: TGTGCCAGCACAATGAACAACAATAACTATGGCTACACCTTC.

This clone is a singleton in its sample. The V gene is TRBV28, the J gene TRBJ1-6; D is perhaps TRBD1 (6 bases). The CDR3 is 15 amino acids. V was cut by 6 bases and J by 0 bases, with 9 bases left in between. Germline V gives CDR1 MDHEN, CDR2 SYDVKM. Here the CDR3 DNA reads TGTGCCAGCAGACCGGACAGCTCCTATAATTCACCCCTCCACTTT. It codes for CASRPDSSYNSPLHF.

The gene calls are TRBV19 and TRBJ2-7; D possibly matches TRBD1 or TRBD2 (5 bases each). Trimming cost V 7 bases and J 4 bases, with 17 bases left between them. CDR3 length: 14 residues. Germline V gene lookup returns CDR1 LNHDA and CDR2 SQIVND (reference sequence). The CDR3 sequence: CASTPGTPPYEQYF. CDR3 nucleotides: TGTGCCAGTACCCCCGGGACGCCCCCTTACGAGCAGTACTTC.

This sequence joins TRBV10-3 and TRBJ2-5; TRBD2 aligns across 11 bases. V was clipped by 0 bases and J by 4 bases; unmatched bases: 10. CDR3 length equals 18 residues. CDR1 is ENHRY and CDR2 is SYGVKD in the germline V gene. DNA for the CDR3: TGTGCCATCAGTGAGTCTGGATTAGCGGGAGGGGCCCGAGAGACCCAGTACTTC. This sequence encodes CAISESGLAGGARETQYF.

This chain links TRBV21-1 with TRBJ1-1; the table's D call, TRBD1, was not checked against the DNA. TRBV21-1 is a recognized pseudogene. The CDR3 extends over 13 amino acids. The DNA of the CDR3 is TGTGCCAGCAGCAAAGCCAGGAACACTGAAGCTTTCTTT. This sequence encodes CASSKARNTEAFF.

V gene TRBV27 combines with J gene TRBJ1-1, with D possibly TRBD1 on 5 matching bases. CDR1 is MNHEY and CDR2 is SMNVEV in the germline V gene (reference sequence). This CDR3 comprises 17 residues. Trimming took off 5 bases at V and 2 bases at J, with 21 bases between the two ends. DNA for the CDR3: TGTGCCAGCAGTCCCACCTGGGGCCGGCTCACTAACACTGAAGCTTTCTTT. This gives the protein CASSPTWGRLTNTEAFF.

The V gene is TRBV7-6, the J gene TRBJ2-7; 8 positions match TRBD2. After removal of 5 bases from V and 7 bases from J, the junction contained 13 bases not matched to a gene. The CDR3 has 15 residues. CDR1 and CDR2 from the germline V gene are SGHVS and FNYEAQ. The CDR3 DNA is TGTGCCAGCAGCCCGGGACTTGCGGGGGGCTCTGAGCAGTACTTC. It yields the protein CASSPGLAGGSEQYF.

The rearrangement joins TRBV28 to TRBJ1-6; TRBD1 aligns across 7 bases. The V segment lost 3 bases and the J segment 12 bases; nucleotides outside the gene matches: 17. The CDR3 contains 17 residues. Germline V CDR1 and CDR2: MDHEN, SYDVKM. The CDR3 DNA follows: TGTGCCAGCAGTTTGCCTCAGGGACAGTCTTACCGCTTACCCCTCCACTTT. Amino acid sequence: CASSLPQGQSYRLPLHF.

V is TRBV19 and J is TRBJ1-1; 7 bases are a match to TRBD1. The CDR3 runs 16 residues. The V gene's germline CDR1 is LNHDA and CDR2 SQIVND (reference sequence). The ends lost 1 base at V and 5 bases at J; junction bases unmatched: 10. The CDR3 reads CASSIARDSGGTEAFF. Written as DNA, the CDR3 is TGTGCCAGTAGTATAGCGAGGGACAGCGGGGGGACTGAAGCTTTCTTT.

The chain couples TRBV7-3 to TRBJ1-1; D is ambiguous. The CDR3 has 16 amino acids. V shed 2 bases and J shed 0 bases, with 13 bases lying between them. The germline V gene encodes CDR1 SGHTA and CDR2 FQGTGA. CDR3 coding DNA: TGTGCCAGCAGCTTACCTCCCCGGACGGTGAACACTGAAGCTTTCTTT. Protein product: CASSLPPRTVNTEAFF.

As for this clone: Relative to the germline gene, one junction end is altered; a read error may explain this. This sample also contains other DNA sequences that code for the same CDR3. The chain uses TRBV7-7 and TRBJ2-6, with D hard to call. Germline CDR1 and CDR2: SSHAT and FNYEAQ (reference sequence). The CDR3 consists of 14 residues. As DNA, the CDR3 is TGTGCTAGCAGTGCGTCTTCTGGGGCCAACGTCCTGACTTTC. It is translated as CASSASSGANVLTF. The entire variable domain, with the rest obtained from reference TRBV7-7 and TRBJ2-6, is as follows: GAGVSQSPRYKVTKRGQDVTLRCDPISSHATLYWYQQALGQGPEFLTYFNYEAQPDKSGLPSDRFSAERPEGSISTLTIQRTEQRDSAMYRCASSASSGANVLTFGAGSRLTVL.

V usage is TRBV29-1 and J usage is TRBJ2-5, with 7 bases matching TRBD1. Germline V gives CDR1 SQVTM, CDR2 ANQGSEA. Losses at the gene ends were 3 bases for V and 3 bases for J; bases not matched to a gene: 7. The CDR3 contains 14 residues. The CDR3 spells CSVDARDSKETQYF. The CDR3 nucleotides read TGCAGCGTTGATGCACGGGACAGCAAAGAGACCCAGTACTTC. The full variable domain, completed using reference TRBV29-1 and TRBJ2-5, is SAVISQKPSRDICQRGTSLTIQCQVDSQVTMMFWYRQQPGQSLTLIATANQGSEATYESGFVIDKFPISRPNLTFSTLTVSNMSPEDSSIYLCSVDARDSKETQYFGPGTRLLVL.

The V call is TRBV5-1, the J call TRBJ1-1; D is unclear. Germline V gene data show CDR1 as SGHRS and CDR2 as YFSETQ. The CDR3 is made up of 15 amino acids. Trimming removed 5 bases at V and 1 base at J, with 15 bases between. The CDR3 bases are TGCGCCAGCAGTCGGTGGAGCCTCCAGAACACTGAAGCTTTCTTT. Protein: CASSRWSLQNTEAFF.

The count of this clone is one. V and J are TRBV18 and TRBJ2-5, with TRBD2 matching 9 bases. The CDR3 is 17 amino acids. With V trimmed by 5 bases and J by 5 bases, 15 bases remained unmatched. Germline-derived CDR1 and CDR2 are KGHSH and LQKENI. CDR3 DNA sequence: TGTGCCAGCTCATTCAATCTCCTAGCGGGATTTCTGGAGACCCAGTACTTC. Translation gives CASSFNLLAGFLETQYF. Together with reference TRBV18 and TRBJ2-5, the CDR3 gives the full variable domain: NAGVMQNPRHLVRRRGQEARLRCSPMKGHSHVYWYRQLPEEGLKFMVYLQKENIIDESGMPKERFSAEFPKEGPSILRIQQVVRGDSAAYFCASSFNLLAGFLETQYFGPGTRLLVL.

The genes are TRBV9 and TRBJ2-5; unclear D gene. Germline V gives CDR1 SGDLS, CDR2 YYNGEE. V was shortened by 0 bases and J by 5 bases, with 11 bases between the two germline ends. This CDR3 comprises 14 residues. CDR3 sequence reads: CASSVAWAWETQYF. For the CDR3, the DNA is TGTGCCAGCAGCGTAGCCTGGGCGTGGGAGACCCAGTACTTC.

The chain joins TRBV6-1 to TRBJ2-7; TRBD1 agrees at 12 bases. With 4 bases clipped from V and 13 bases from J, the junction kept 8 bases outside the gene matches. Looked up from germline, CDR1 is MNHNS and CDR2 is SASEGT. The CDR3 runs 13 residues. The CDR3 bases are TGTGCCAGCAGTGGGGGGGACAGGGGGCGTCTATACTTC. Encoded protein: CASSGGDRGRLYF.

The chain is built from TRBV7-2 and TRBJ1-6, with D perhaps TRBD1 (6 bases). The CDR3 loop spans 14 amino acids. The germline V gene encodes CDR1 SGHTA and CDR2 FQGNSA. Between the trimmed V and J ends, which lost 5 bases and 10 bases, there was a span of 15 bases. The CDR3 reads CASSHRERNSPLHF. Written as DNA, the CDR3 is TGTGCCAGCAGCCACAGGGAGCGGAACTCACCCCTCCACTTT.